These 15 T cell receptor beta chains came from one sample sequenced in a study of blood T cells in healthy people across ages. The use of a sample-barcoded 5' primer and a J-beta primer mix characterized a second PCR of about 7 to 12 cycles. TCRdb called the 5' RACE reads again in MiXCR, with one record for every CDR3 protein. The sample consists of some 700,000 distinct CDR3 sequences, 20% to 25% of them appearing once. Sequencing was done on a sample of blood. The source of these receptors is an older man in good health.

This clonotype occurred many times. The V gene is TRBV20-1, the J gene TRBJ2-1; a weak D match, TRBD2 (6 bases). Germline assignment: CDR1 DFQATT and CDR2 SNEGSKA (reference sequence). V was clipped by 8 bases and J by 7 bases, with 18 bases between them. This CDR3 region has 13 residues. CDR3 residues: CSSKSSAGNEQFF. The CDR3 DNA sequence: TGCAGTTCAAAATCTAGCGCCGGAAATGAGCAGTTCTTC.

The chain recombines TRBV12-3 or TRBV12-4 with TRBJ2-1; 13 bases agree with TRBD2. The ends lost 6 bases at V and 9 bases at J; junction bases unmatched: 5. This CDR3 has 14 residues. The CDR3 here is CASSGLAGVGEQFF. In DNA form, the CDR3 reads TGTGCCAGCAGCGGACTAGCGGGAGTAGGTGAGCAGTTCTTC.

Points on this clonotype: The junction does not match germline at one end; this may be a read error. The genes are TRBV7-2 and TRBJ2-6, with D possibly TRBD1 on 6 matching bases. The CDR3 extends over 15 amino acids. Germline V CDR1 and CDR2: SGHTA, FQGNSA. The CDR3 DNA reads TGTGCCAGCAGGAGGGGGAGAACCGGGGCCAACGTCCTGATTTTC. Translation: CASRRGRTGANVLIF.

This chain joins TRBV10-3 and TRBJ1-1; D gene uncertain. Germline V CDR1 and CDR2: ENHRY, SYGVKD. The CDR3 is made up of 12 amino acids. Trimming removed 4 bases at V and 8 bases at J, with 11 bases between. CDR3 residues: CAISVGGREAFF. In DNA form, the CDR3 reads TGTGCCATCAGTGTTGGCGGTCGGGAAGCTTTCTTT.

V is TRBV9 and J is TRBJ1-2; a possible D gene is TRBD1 (5 bases). This CDR3 is 16 amino acids long. Trimming shortened V by 0 bases and J by 5 bases, and 17 bases separated the two germline ends. Germline V lookup: CDR1 SGDLS, CDR2 YYNGEE. The CDR3, as DNA: TGTGCCAGCAGCGTAGCCGGGGCCCCAGCTCCGTATGGCTACACCTTC. It yields the protein CASSVAGAPAPYGYTF. The full variable domain, its missing parts supplied by reference TRBV9 and TRBJ1-2, is DSGVTQTPKHLITATGQRVTLRCSPRSGDLSVYWYQQSLDQGLQFLIQYYNGEERAKGNILERFSAQQFPDLHSELNLSSLELGDSALYFCASSVAGAPAPYGYTFGSGTRLTVV.

This clonotype was seen a handful of times. This rearrangement joins TRBV9 to TRBJ1-1, with D unresolved. The CDR3 has 16 residues. Germline V gives CDR1 SGDLS, CDR2 YYNGEE. V was clipped by 4 bases and J by 6 bases, with 22 bases between them. CDR3 bases: TGTGCCAGCAGCTCCCCCTCGGGCCAGGTGGACGCTGAAGCTTTCTTT. It codes for CASSSPSGQVDAEAFF.

This clonotype was detected a few times. The CDR3 region has the DNA TGTGCCAGCAGTTTAGAGATAGGGGTTGGAAACACCATATATTTT. This sequence encodes CASSLEIGVGNTIYF. The rearrangement joins TRBV12-3 or TRBV12-4 to TRBJ1-3, with D possibly TRBD1 on 5 matching bases. The V end lost 1 base, the J end lost 3 bases, and 10 bases lay between the germline ends. The CDR3 loop spans 15 amino acids.

The genes are TRBV3-1 and TRBJ2-1; either TRBD1 or TRBD2 may supply D (5 bases each). Trimming took off 2 bases at V and 8 bases at J, with 16 bases between the two ends. The CDR3 totals 15 residues. Germline V gene sequence: CDR1 LGHDT, CDR2 YNNKEL (reference sequence). As DNA, the CDR3 is TGTGCCAGCAGCCAACTGTCGGGTGGGACGGATGAGCAGTTCTTC. Translation gives CASSQLSGGTDEQFF.

The chain recombines TRBV4-3 with TRBJ1-4, with TRBD1 as a possible D gene (5 bases). CDR1 and CDR2 from the germline V gene are LGHNA and YSLEER. With 4 bases removed from V and 3 bases from J, the gap between germline ends came to 15 bases. This CDR3 spans 16 amino acids. Written as DNA, the CDR3 is TGCGCCAGCAGCCTACTCTCGGGGCGGGCTAATGAAAAACTGTTTTTT. It is translated as CASSLLSGRANEKLFF.

V gene TRBV29-1 combines with J gene TRBJ1-6; 7 bases align to TRBD1. The CDR3 contains 12 residues. V lost 7 bases and J lost 8; bases outside the gene matches: 5. Germline V gives CDR1 SQVTM, CDR2 ANQGSEA. CDR3 loop: CSARQGDSPLHF. The CDR3 DNA sequence: TGCAGCGCCCGACAGGGTGATTCACCCCTCCACTTT. The full variable domain, in which reference TRBV29-1 and TRBJ1-6 provide the parts outside the CDR3, is SAVISQKPSRDICQRGTSLTIQCQVDSQVTMMFWYRQQPGQSLTLIATANQGSEATYESGFVIDKFPISRPNLTFSTLTVSNMSPEDSSIYLCSARQGDSPLHFGNGTRLTVT.

V usage is TRBV20-1 and J usage is TRBJ1-1; D ambiguous. The V end lost 6 bases, the J end lost 1 base, and 9 bases lay between the germline ends. This CDR3 has 12 residues. Germline V lookup: CDR1 DFQATT, CDR2 SNEGSKA (reference sequence). Here the CDR3 DNA reads TGCAGTGCAAAGAAACAGAACACTGAAGCTTTCTTT. Its protein is CSAKKQNTEAFF.

V gene TRBV6-2 or TRBV6-3 combines with J gene TRBJ1-5; weak D call: TRBD1 (5 bases). The V and J ends lost 2 bases and 0 bases respectively, with 8 bases between them. The CDR3 is made up of 15 amino acids. CDR1 is MNHEY and CDR2 is SVGEGT in the germline V gene. The CDR3 protein is CASSYDQGSNQPQHF. CDR3 nucleotide sequence: TGTGCCAGCAGTTACGACCAGGGTAGCAATCAGCCCCAGCATTTT.

This clonotype was seen only a few times. The chain links TRBV5-6 to TRBJ1-2; D is ambiguous. The CDR3 contains 12 residues. V was clipped by 1 base and J by 7 bases, with 8 bases between them. Germline V gives CDR1 SGHDT, CDR2 YYEEEE. CDR3 region: CASSLIGLGYTF. The CDR3 bases are TGTGCCAGCAGCTTGATAGGGCTTGGCTACACCTTC.

The chain couples TRBV27 to TRBJ1-6; D not certain. With 1 base removed from V and 7 bases from J, the gap between germline ends came to 8 bases. Germline V gives CDR1 MNHEY, CDR2 SMNVEV (reference sequence). This CDR3 region has 14 residues. CDR3 sequence reads: CASSLWRTNSPLHF. DNA for the CDR3: TGTGCCAGCAGTTTATGGCGGACCAATTCACCCCTCCACTTT.

This clonotype was observed many times. The chain employs TRBV29-1 and TRBJ1-2; 9 positions agree with TRBD1. Losses at the gene ends were 4 bases for V and 3 bases for J; bases not matched to a gene: 3. The CDR3 has 13 amino acids. Germline CDR1 and CDR2: SQVTM and ANQGSEA. CDR3 loop: CSVVTGGDYGYTF. The CDR3 coding sequence is TGCAGCGTTGTTACAGGGGGCGACTATGGCTACACCTTC.